Presented here are 3 T cell receptor beta chains from one specimen sequenced in a study of response to subunit inactivated influenza vaccine. TCRdb itself ran the RT-PCR reads through MiXCR, one entry per CDR3 protein. The table has about 620,000 distinct CDR3 sequences, approximately 12% seen once. The sample consisted of PBMCs from blood, taken on the day of vaccination. The receptors here all came from a man aged 50 to 59 who received an inactivated influenza vaccine.

For this clonotype: Given the absence of the conserved phenylalanine or tryptophan at the CDR3 end, a read error is likely. The DNA is omitted, as the CDR3 cannot be located on it reliably, and the CDR3 follows TCRdb's listing. The chain joins TRBV4-2 to TRBJ2-1; TRBD2, as called in the table, went unchecked against the DNA. Including both end residues, the CDR3 is 14 amino acids long. Germline values: CDR1 LGHNA, CDR2 YNFKEQ. This CDR3 reads CASSPGLLGEELLC.

The sample holds a few counts of this clonotype. This chain joins TRBV3-1 and TRBJ2-6, with D hard to call. Trimming left V 5 bases short and J 0 bases short, with 14 bases between. The CDR3 is made up of 17 amino acids. Looked up from germline, CDR1 is LGHDT and CDR2 is YNNKEL (reference sequence). The CDR3 coding sequence is TGTGCCAGCAGCTCTCAAATGACGGGCTCTGGGGCCAACGTCCTGACTTTC. As protein: CASSSQMTGSGANVLTF.

The V gene is TRBV7-8, the J gene TRBJ2-5, with TRBD2 matching 10 bases. Germline lookup yields CDR1 SGHVS and CDR2 FQNEAQ. Trimming cost V 5 bases and J 2 bases; bases outside gene matches: 8. This CDR3 contains 16 residues. In DNA, the CDR3 is TGTGCCAGCAGCCCCCTCGGGGGACTAGCGCAAGAGACCCAGTACTTC. Translating it yields CASSPLGGLAQETQYF.